This T cell receptor (beta chain) came from a study of CD8+ T cells in alopecia areata. The study, taken as a whole, reports: Greater clonality was observed in lesional scalp samples, especially alopecia totalis/universalis, versus normal scalp.

Extraction of RNA preceded its reverse transcription into cDNA, which served as the sequencing template. Some clones are missing from TCRdb's copy, which holds only in-frame ones; the method was immunoSEQ multiplex PCR. The table lists some 190,000 clones, 40% to 55% of them singletons. The sample holds a few counts of this clone. Antigen: not known. Sample treatment: oral pan-JAK inhibitor, 5-10 mg twice daily. Germline lookup yields CDR1 MGHRA and CDR2 YSYEKL. There are 14 residues in the CDR3. Deletions cut 4 bases from V and 0 bases from J, with 7 bases between. The chain combines TRBV4-1 with TRBJ2-1; D might be TRBD1 (5 bases). The sample here was CD8+ T cells sorted from blood, taken at week 52, from a patient treated with tofacitinib. The source of this sequence is a human donor with alopecia areata. CDR3 sequence reads: CASSLDSSYNEQFF. CDR3 DNA sequence: TGCGCCAGCAGCCTCGACAGCTCCTACAATGAGCAGTTCTTC.